The T cell receptor beta chain under discussion was sequenced for a study of blood T cell repertoires in COVID-19. Original methodology: Estimation of nucleated cell counts relied on the amplification of reference gene primers. Sequenced by immunoSEQ multiplex PCR; TCRdb stores in-frame clones only, minus some. The V and J calls and clone size were taken over from that table, and D and trimming were inferred from the DNA. The table includes approximately 250,000 clones, approximately 90% detected once. J gave up 8 bases and V 5 bases, and 5 bases lay outside the gene matches. This CDR3 region has 14 residues. Germline V gives CDR1 KGHDR, CDR2 SFDVKD.

The sequencing input was PBMCs or T cells enriched from blood (not recorded which). The chain has TRBV24-1 and TRBJ2-1; TRBD1 aligns across 10 bases. The sequence was obtained from a woman in her sixties or seventies in a cohort exposed to, infected with or recovered from COVID-19 (not recorded which). CDR3 in DNA: TGTGCCACCAGTGGGACAGGGGGGTGGGATGAGCAGTTCTTC. This gives the protein CATSGTGGWDEQFF.